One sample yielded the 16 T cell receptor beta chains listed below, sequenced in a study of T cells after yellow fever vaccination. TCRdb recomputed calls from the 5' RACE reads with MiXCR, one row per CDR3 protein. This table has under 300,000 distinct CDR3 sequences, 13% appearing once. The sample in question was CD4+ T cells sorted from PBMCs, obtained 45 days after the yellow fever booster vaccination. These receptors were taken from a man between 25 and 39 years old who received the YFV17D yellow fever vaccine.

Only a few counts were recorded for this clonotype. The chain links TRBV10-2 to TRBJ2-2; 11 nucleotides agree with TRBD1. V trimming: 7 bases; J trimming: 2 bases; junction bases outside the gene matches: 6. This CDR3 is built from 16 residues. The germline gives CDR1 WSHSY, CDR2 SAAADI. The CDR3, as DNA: TGCGCCAGCAAACCGGGACAGGGGGGAAACACCGGGGAGCTGTTTTTT. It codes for CASKPGQGGNTGELFF.

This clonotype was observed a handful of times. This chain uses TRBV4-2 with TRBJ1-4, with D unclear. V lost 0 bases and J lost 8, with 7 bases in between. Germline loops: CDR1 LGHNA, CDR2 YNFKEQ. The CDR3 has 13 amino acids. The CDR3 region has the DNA TGTGCCAGCAGCCAAGATCTTGTGGAAAAACTGTTTTTT. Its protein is CASSQDLVEKLFF.

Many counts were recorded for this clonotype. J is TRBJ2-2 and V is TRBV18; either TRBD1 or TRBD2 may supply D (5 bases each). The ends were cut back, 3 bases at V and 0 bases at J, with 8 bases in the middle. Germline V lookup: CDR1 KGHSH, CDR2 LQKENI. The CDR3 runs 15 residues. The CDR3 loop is CASSPGEANTGELFF. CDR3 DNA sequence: TGTGCCAGCTCACCGGGGGAAGCGAACACCGGGGAGCTGTTTTTT.

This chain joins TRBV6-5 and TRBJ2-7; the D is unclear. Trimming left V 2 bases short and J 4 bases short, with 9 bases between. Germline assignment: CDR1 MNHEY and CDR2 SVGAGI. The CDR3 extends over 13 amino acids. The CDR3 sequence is CASSYRPPYEQYF. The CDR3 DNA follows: TGTGCCAGCAGTTACCGCCCCCCTTACGAGCAGTACTTC.

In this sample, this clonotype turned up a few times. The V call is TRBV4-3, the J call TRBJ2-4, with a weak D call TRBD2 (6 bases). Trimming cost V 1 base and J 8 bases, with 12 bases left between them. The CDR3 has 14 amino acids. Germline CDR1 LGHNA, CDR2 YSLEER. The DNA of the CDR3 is TGCGCCAGCAGCCAAGGAAAGGGGAGGTACATTCAGTACTTC. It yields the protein CASSQGKGRYIQYF.

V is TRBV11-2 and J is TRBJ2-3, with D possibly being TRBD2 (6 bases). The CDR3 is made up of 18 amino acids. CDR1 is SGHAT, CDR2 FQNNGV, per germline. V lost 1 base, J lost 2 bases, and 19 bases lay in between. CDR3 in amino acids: CASSLVKGGLIYTDTQYF. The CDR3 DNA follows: TGTGCCAGCAGCTTAGTCAAGGGAGGACTTATCTACACAGATACGCAGTATTTT.

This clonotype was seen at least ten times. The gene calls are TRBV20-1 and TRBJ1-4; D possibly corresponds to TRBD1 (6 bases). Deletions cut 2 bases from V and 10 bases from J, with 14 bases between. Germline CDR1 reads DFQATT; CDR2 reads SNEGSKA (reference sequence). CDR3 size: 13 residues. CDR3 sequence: CSARFTQGGKLFF. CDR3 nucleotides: TGCAGTGCTAGATTCACTCAAGGGGGAAAACTGTTTTTT.

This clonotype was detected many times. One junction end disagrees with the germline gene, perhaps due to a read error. DNA of the CDR3: TGTGCCAGCAGCTTAGTGGCCGGTGAGCAGTTCTTC. Translation: CASSLVAGEQFF. The chain joins TRBV5-1 to TRBJ2-1; no clear D. CDR1 is SGHRS, CDR2 YFSETQ, per germline. This CDR3 has 12 amino acids.

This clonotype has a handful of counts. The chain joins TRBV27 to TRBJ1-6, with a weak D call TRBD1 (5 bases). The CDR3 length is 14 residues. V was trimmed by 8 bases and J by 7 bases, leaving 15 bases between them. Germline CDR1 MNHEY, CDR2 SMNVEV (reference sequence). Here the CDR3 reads CASGGGFENSPLHF. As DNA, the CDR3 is TGTGCCAGCGGGGGAGGCTTTGAGAATTCACCCCTCCACTTT.

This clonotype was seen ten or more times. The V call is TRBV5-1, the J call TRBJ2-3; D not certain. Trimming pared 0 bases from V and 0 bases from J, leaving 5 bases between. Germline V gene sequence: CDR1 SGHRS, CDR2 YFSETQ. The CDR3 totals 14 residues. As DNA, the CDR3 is TGCGCCAGCAGCTTGGAAACTAGCACAGATACGCAGTATTTT. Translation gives CASSLETSTDTQYF.

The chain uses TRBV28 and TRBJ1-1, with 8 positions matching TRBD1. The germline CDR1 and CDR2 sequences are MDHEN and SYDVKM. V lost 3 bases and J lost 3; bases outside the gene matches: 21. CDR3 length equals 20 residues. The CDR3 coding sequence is TGTGCCAGCAGTTTTTATTTAGTTCGGACAGGGCGGCGTAAGGACACTGAAGCTTTCTTT. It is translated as CASSFYLVRTGRRKDTEAFF. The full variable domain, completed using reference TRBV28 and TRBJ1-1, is DVKVTQSSRYLVKRTGEKVFLECVQDMDHENMFWYRQDPGLGLRLIYFSYDVKMKEKGDIPEGYSVSREKKERFSLILESASTNQTSMYLCASSFYLVRTGRRKDTEAFFGQGTRLTVV.

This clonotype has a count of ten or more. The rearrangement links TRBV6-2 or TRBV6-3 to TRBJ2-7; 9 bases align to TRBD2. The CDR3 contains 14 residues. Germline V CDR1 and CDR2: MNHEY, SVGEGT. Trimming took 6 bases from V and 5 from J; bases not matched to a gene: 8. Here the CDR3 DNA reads TGTGCCAGCAGGTCCGCGGGAGGGCCGCACGAGCAGTACTTC. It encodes CASRSAGGPHEQYF.

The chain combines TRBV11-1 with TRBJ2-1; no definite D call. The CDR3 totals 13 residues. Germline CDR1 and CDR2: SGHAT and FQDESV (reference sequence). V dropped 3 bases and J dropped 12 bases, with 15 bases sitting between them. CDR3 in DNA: TGTGCCAGCAGCTTCATTGTTGCGGCCCCGCAGTTCTTC. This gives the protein CASSFIVAAPQFF.

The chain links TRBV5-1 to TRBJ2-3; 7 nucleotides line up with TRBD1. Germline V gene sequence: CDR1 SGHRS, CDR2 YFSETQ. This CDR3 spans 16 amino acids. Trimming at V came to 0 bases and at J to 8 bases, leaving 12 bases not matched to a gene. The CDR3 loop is CASSLEGGEVQGTQYF. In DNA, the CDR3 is TGCGCCAGCAGCTTGGAAGGGGGCGAAGTTCAGGGTACGCAGTATTTT.

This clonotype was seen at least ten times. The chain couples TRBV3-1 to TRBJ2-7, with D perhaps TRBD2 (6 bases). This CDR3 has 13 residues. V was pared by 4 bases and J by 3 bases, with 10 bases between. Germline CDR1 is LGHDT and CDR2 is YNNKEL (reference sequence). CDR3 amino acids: CASSPLGGYEQYF. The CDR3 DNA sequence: TGTGCCAGCAGCCCATTGGGGGGCTACGAGCAGTACTTC.

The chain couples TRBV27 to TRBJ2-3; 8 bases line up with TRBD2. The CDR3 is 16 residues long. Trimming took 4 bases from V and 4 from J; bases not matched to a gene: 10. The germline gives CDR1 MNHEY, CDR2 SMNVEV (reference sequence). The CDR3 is CASSSIGGDSADTQYF. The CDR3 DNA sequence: TGTGCCAGCAGTTCCATCGGGGGGGATAGCGCAGATACGCAGTATTTT.